These T cell receptor beta chains were read from a single sample in a study of cytomegalovirus exposure and HLA in healthy donors. Sequencing was performed with immunoSEQ multiplex PCR; in TCRdb, only in-frame clones are kept and a portion is missing. The sample consists of about 180,000 clones, 77% of them appearing once. The sequencing sample was made of PBMCs. These TCRs come from a man between 18 and 29 years old in good health and CMV-seronegative. CDR3s include the opening cysteine and the closing phenylalanine or tryptophan. Each record gives: CDR3 DNA, CDR3 protein, D gene, J gene, CDR3 length, V gene, clone size. A D gene is named only where the DNA matches it firmly. Clone size is shown for a subset of rows, as once, few, many or a class of expanded clone.

TGTGCCAGCAGCGTTAGCGGTACTTCCTACGAGCAGTACTTC | CASSVSGTSYEQYF | - | TRBJ2-7 | 14 | TRBV9 | -
TGTGCCAGCAGCCTCCGGGGATCCTACGAGCAGTACTTC | CASSLRGSYEQYF | - | TRBJ2-7 | 13 | TRBV11-2 | -
TGTGCCAGCAGTGACGAGGCAGGGGGCAACAATGAGCAGTTCTTC | CASSDEAGGNNEQFF | TRBD1 | TRBJ2-1 | 15 | TRBV6-4 | -
TGTGCCAGCAGCCCAAGGTCCCGGGACAACTATAATTCACCCCTCCACTTT | CASSPRSRDNYNSPLHF | - | TRBJ1-6 | 17 | TRBV7-2 | once
TGTGCCAGCAGCTTAATCTCGGGAAAGGTCTACGAGCAGTACTTC | CASSLISGKVYEQYF | - | TRBJ2-7 | 15 | TRBV7-2 | -
TGTGCCAGCTCACCCGGGTTGGAGGAGACCCAGTACTTC | CASSPGLEETQYF | - | TRBJ2-5 | 13 | TRBV18 | -
TGTGCCTGGAGCCGGACAGGGGGCAGGGGCTACACCTTC | CAWSRTGGRGYTF | TRBD1 | TRBJ1-2 | 13 | TRBV30 | -
TGCGCCAGCCTCCCTATTCAGGGATCGATGTGGAACACTGAAGCTTTCTTT | CASLPIQGSMWNTEAFF | - | TRBJ1-1 | 17 | TRBV10-1 | -
TGTGCCAGCAGCTTACAGGGTCCTCAGCCCCAGCATTTT | CASSLQGPQPQHF | - | TRBJ1-5 | 13 | TRBV7-2 | -
TGTGCCAGCAGCTTAGGGACAGACACCGGGGAGCTGTTTTTT | CASSLGTDTGELFF | - | TRBJ2-2 | 14 | TRBV7-9 | -
TGTGCCAGCAGTTTAAAGGCGGGAGAGGTCCCCCGGGAGCAGTTCTTC | CASSLKAGEVPREQFF | TRBD2 | TRBJ2-1 | 16 | TRBV27 | -
TGTGCCAGCAGCCTCTTACCAGAGACAGCTGAATTTAACTATGGCTACACCTTC | CASSLLPETAEFNYGYTF | - | TRBJ1-2 | 18 | TRBV4-2 | -
TGTGCCAGCAGCCAGGAGGGAACCCAGTACTTC | CASSQEGTQYF | - | TRBJ2-5 | 11 | TRBV11-3 | -
TGCGCCAGCAGCTTGGGGGCAGATTATAATTCACCCCTCCACTTT | CASSLGADYNSPLHF | - | TRBJ1-6 | 15 | TRBV5-1 | -
TGTGCCAGCAGCTGGGGGACAGGCGGCAATCAGCCCCAGCATTTT | CASSWGTGGNQPQHF | TRBD1 | TRBJ1-5 | 15 | TRBV5-6 | -
TGTGCCAGCAGAGCCGCGTGGTTGGCGGCAGGGTACGAGCAGTACTTC | CASRAAWLAAGYEQYF | - | TRBJ2-7 | 16 | TRBV2 | -
TGTGCCAGCAGCCCTCTCGGGGTCACTGAAGCTTTCTTT | CASSPLGVTEAFF | - | TRBJ1-1 | 13 | TRBV11-2 | few
TGCGCCAGCAGCCCAGGACACGGGAACACTGAAGCTTTCTTT | CASSPGHGNTEAFF | - | TRBJ1-1 | 14 | TRBV5-1 | -
TGTGCCAGCATCCCAAGGGGGGGAACCATGAACACTGAAGCTTTCTTT | CASIPRGGTMNTEAFF | - | TRBJ1-1 | 16 | TRBV5-4 | -
TGTGCCAGCAGTTTACTCGGGGCGACAGGGATGAACACTGAAGCTTTCTTT | CASSLLGATGMNTEAFF | TRBD1 | TRBJ1-1 | 17 | TRBV27 | -
TGTGCGCGTATAGGCAGGGAGGGGAATGAGCAGTTCTTC | CARIGREGNEQFF | TRBD2 | TRBJ2-1 | 13 | TRBV30 | -
TGCGCCAGCAGCCAAGATCTACCACCGACAGGGGGAGACTATGGCTACACCTTC | CASSQDLPPTGGDYGYTF | TRBD1 | TRBJ1-2 | 18 | TRBV4-3 | -
TGTGCCAGCAGAACCCAGCGGGGGGCCAACTACGAGCAGTACTTC | CASRTQRGANYEQYF | TRBD2 | TRBJ2-7 | 15 | TRBV2 | -
TGTGCCAGCAGCGTAGGTTCCGCAGGGGGTAATGAAAAACTGTTTTTT | CASSVGSAGGNEKLFF | TRBD1 | TRBJ1-4 | 16 | TRBV9 | -
TGTGCCAGCAGCCCCCTGGGACTAGCGGGGGGGGAGGGTGATACGCAGTATTTT | CASSPLGLAGGEGDTQYF | TRBD2 | TRBJ2-3 | 18 | TRBV4-2 | -
TGTGCCAGTAGTAGGAGACAGGGGGACCTAACAACTAATGAAAAACTGTTTTTT | CASSRRQGDLTTNEKLFF | TRBD1 | TRBJ1-4 | 18 | TRBV19 | -
TGTGCCACCAGCGGGGGACAGACGAACACCGGGGAGCTGTTTTTT | CATSGGQTNTGELFF | TRBD1 | TRBJ2-2 | 15 | TRBV15 | -
TGTGCCTGGGGGCGGGTCGGCTACACCTTC | CAWGRVGYTF | - | TRBJ1-2 | 10 | TRBV30 | -
TGTGCCAGCAGCTTTACCGGGACAGGGGGCAACGAGCAGTACTTC | CASSFTGTGGNEQYF | TRBD1 | TRBJ2-7 | 15 | TRBV5-5 | -
TGTGCCAGTAGCGCTAGCGGGGGTCTAGATTACCGGTACTTC | CASSASGGLDYRYF | TRBD2 | TRBJ2-7 | 14 | TRBV19 | -
TGTGCCAGCAGTCCCGACAGGGGCAGTGGCTACGAGCAGTACTTC | CASSPDRGSGYEQYF | TRBD1 | TRBJ2-7 | 15 | TRBV6-5 | -
TGTGCCAGCAGCTTCGGGGGAGCTCAGCAGTACTTC | CASSFGGAQQYF | - | TRBJ2-7 | 12 | TRBV7-9 | -
TGTGCCAGCAGCAGGGGTGAAAAACTGTTTTTT | CASSRGEKLFF | - | TRBJ1-4 | 11 | TRBV7-2 | -
TGCGCCAGCAGCCAAGGAGCCAATGGCGGGCGCAGCACCTTC | CASSQGANGGRSTF | - | TRBJ1-2 | 14 | TRBV4-3 | -
TGTGCCAGCAGCGCCTGGGACAGAACAAACTATGGCTACACCTTC | CASSAWDRTNYGYTF | TRBD1 | TRBJ1-2 | 15 | TRBV9 | -
TGTGCCTGGAGTGCGGGGACAGGGATGATAGGAGCTTTCTTT | CAWSAGTGMIGAFF | TRBD1 | TRBJ1-1 | 14 | TRBV30 | -
TGTGCCAGCAGCGTAAACGGGATTAAAGTCGATGAGCAGTTCTTC | CASSVNGIKVDEQFF | - | TRBJ2-1 | 15 | TRBV7-3 | -
TGCAGCGTTGTGCCCCTGGGGCAGACCCAGTACTTC | CSVVPLGQTQYF | - | TRBJ2-5 | 12 | TRBV29-1 | -
TGTGCCAGTAGTATTGCGGGACAGGGGTCCTACGAGCAGTACTTC | CASSIAGQGSYEQYF | TRBD1 | TRBJ2-7 | 15 | TRBV19 | -
TGTGCCAGCAGCTTAACCGGACAGAGCTCCTACAATGAGCAGTTCTTC | CASSLTGQSSYNEQFF | - | TRBJ2-1 | 16 | TRBV7-3 | -
TGTGCCAGCAGCTGGGGGGGCAAATTCACAGATACGCAGTATTTT | CASSWGGKFTDTQYF | - | TRBJ2-3 | 15 | TRBV11-3 | -
TGTGCCAGCAGCTTGGATAGGGGGCGAATGACAGATACGCAGTATTTT | CASSLDRGRMTDTQYF | TRBD1 | TRBJ2-3 | 16 | TRBV5-6 | -
TGTGCCAGCAGCTTAGAATTTTCAGCAGGGGGAGAGGGTGGCTACACCTTC | CASSLEFSAGGEGGYTF | TRBD1 | TRBJ1-2 | 17 | TRBV7-2 | -
TGTGCCAGCAGTTTAGTGGGGGCGGTAGCTAACTATGGCTACACCTTC | CASSLVGAVANYGYTF | - | TRBJ1-2 | 16 | TRBV27 | -
TGCGCCAGCAGCCAAGAGCGGACAGGGCTCACTGAAGCTTTCTTT | CASSQERTGLTEAFF | TRBD1 | TRBJ1-1 | 15 | TRBV4-3 | few
TGTGCCTGTCGACAAGCCTCTAGCACAGATACGCAGTATTTT | CACRQASSTDTQYF | - | TRBJ2-3 | 14 | TRBV6-1 | -
TGCGCCAGCAGCCAATCAGGGGCCTCTAGCACAGATACGCAGTATTTT | CASSQSGASSTDTQYF | - | TRBJ2-3 | 16 | TRBV4-3 | -
TGTGCCAGCATCTCCGGACAGGGGGCGACAAGCTACACCTTC | CASISGQGATSYTF | TRBD1 | TRBJ1-2 | 14 | TRBV2 | once
TGTGCCAGCAGTTTAACTAGCGGGGGCAACCAAGAGACCCAGTACTTC | CASSLTSGGNQETQYF | TRBD2 | TRBJ2-5 | 16 | TRBV6-5 | once
TGTGCCAGCAGCCAACAGGGCTTTAATTCACCCCTCCACTTT | CASSQQGFNSPLHF | - | TRBJ1-6 | 14 | TRBV9 | -
TGTGCCAGCAGTGAGACTATTGGGACAGGGGCTATCAATGAGCAGTTCTTC | CASSETIGTGAINEQFF | TRBD1 | TRBJ2-1 | 17 | TRBV2 | -